The 8 T cell receptor beta chains presented below share a single source sample, sequenced in a study of shared clonotypes between healthy human individuals. TCRdb's table, derived via immunoSEQ multiplex PCR, lists solely in-frame clones and lacks some. Of over 950,000 clones in the sample, 70% to 85% are singletons; the top ten hold 0.89%. What was sequenced was memory CD4+ T cells from PBMCs. The subset here: CD45RA-negative fraction. Receptors were obtained from a man between 18 and 35 years old in good health. Some clones in this sample may be carry-over from other donors' samples.

This sequence joins TRBV15 and TRBJ1-2; a possible D gene is TRBD1 (5 bases). This CDR3 contains 14 residues. CDR1 and CDR2 (germline): LNHNV, YYDKDF (reference sequence). V was shortened by 4 bases and J by 4 bases, with 13 bases between the two germline ends. The CDR3 nucleotides read TGTGCCACCAGCACGGGACTGCAGTCCTATGGCTACACCTTC. It is translated as CATSTGLQSYGYTF.

J is TRBJ2-1 and V is TRBV20-1; 11 bases line up with TRBD2. The CDR3 is 11 amino acids. CDR1 is DFQATT, CDR2 SNEGSKA, per germline (reference sequence). V shed 7 bases and J 9 bases; nucleotides not matched to a gene: 2. CDR3 sequence: CSGLAGGEQFF. CDR3 DNA sequence: TGCAGTGGTCTAGCGGGAGGTGAGCAGTTCTTC.

The rearrangement links TRBV10-3 to TRBJ2-2; maybe TRBD1 (6 bases). CDR3 length: 14 residues. Germline V gene sequence: CDR1 ENHRY, CDR2 SYGVKD. The V end lost 7 bases, the J end lost 1 base, and 10 bases lay between the germline ends. This CDR3 reads CAITRTENTGELFF. The CDR3 nucleotides are TGTGCCATCACCAGGACAGAGAACACCGGGGAGCTGTTTTTT.

The rearrangement joins TRBV28 to TRBJ1-2, with D possibly being TRBD1 (6 bases). Trimming removed 10 bases at V and 4 bases at J, with 19 bases between. Germline V gene data show CDR1 as MDHEN and CDR2 as SYDVKM. The CDR3 spans 14 residues. CDR3: CATYPQGRGYGYTF. DNA of the CDR3: TGTGCCACCTATCCCCAGGGGCGCGGCTATGGCTACACCTTC.

This rearrangement joins TRBV7-2 to TRBJ2-7; 9 positions agree with TRBD1. The CDR3 is 16 residues long. V trimming: 4 bases; J trimming: 3 bases; junction bases outside the gene matches: 10. Germline V gene lookup returns CDR1 SGHTA and CDR2 FQGNSA. As DNA, the CDR3 is TGTGCCAGCAGCTATCGACCGGGACAGGGAGTCTACGAGCAGTACTTC. Translation: CASSYRPGQGVYEQYF.

V gene TRBV6-5 combines with J gene TRBJ2-2; D is undetermined. Germline CDR1 and CDR2: MNHEY and SVGAGI. This CDR3 is 14 amino acids long. V lost 6 bases and J 3 bases, leaving 11 bases between the germline ends. In DNA, the CDR3 is TGTGCCAGCAGAAAGGCTGGAGACACCGGGGAGCTGTTTTTT. Translated: CASRKAGDTGELFF.

The V call is TRBV11-2, the J call TRBJ2-2; 8 nucleotides agree with TRBD2. Trimming removed 2 bases from V and 7 bases from J; junction bases left unmatched: 6. CDR3 length: 15 amino acids. The germline CDR1 and CDR2 sequences are SGHAT and FQNNGV. The DNA for the CDR3 is TGTGCCAGCAGCTTAAGGTCCCTAGCGGGCGGGGAGCTGTTTTTT. Amino acid sequence: CASSLRSLAGGELFF.

This clone was counted between two and nine times. Distinct nucleotide sequences in the sample also encode this CDR3. The chain carries TRBV30 and TRBJ2-7, with 7 nucleotides matching TRBD2. The CDR3 runs to 13 residues. V lost 1 base to trimming and J lost 3 bases; unmatched junction nucleotides: 3. Germline loops: CDR1 GTSNPN, CDR2 SVGIG (reference sequence). The chain's CDR3 is CAWSGGRGYEQYF. DNA for the CDR3: TGTGCCTGGAGTGGCGGGAGAGGCTACGAGCAGTACTTC.